This T cell receptor (beta chain) was documented in a study of blood T cell repertoires in COVID-19. Here immunoSEQ multiplex PCR was the method, and the copy in TCRdb shows in-frame clones only, minus some. The sample contains approximately 360,000 clones, roughly 88% of which appear only once. From germline, CDR1 is ENHRY and CDR2 SYGVKD. The ends lost 2 bases at V and 6 bases at J; junction bases unmatched: 3. The CDR3 is 13 amino acids. The TCR sequence derives from a woman between 25 and 40 years old with acute COVID-19. The chain employs TRBV10-3 and TRBJ1-2, with TRBD1 matching 7 bases. What was sequenced was PBMCs or T cells enriched from blood (not recorded which). The CDR3: CAISEDRADGYTF. Written as DNA, the CDR3 is TGTGCCATCAGTGAGGACAGGGCCGATGGCTACACCTTC.